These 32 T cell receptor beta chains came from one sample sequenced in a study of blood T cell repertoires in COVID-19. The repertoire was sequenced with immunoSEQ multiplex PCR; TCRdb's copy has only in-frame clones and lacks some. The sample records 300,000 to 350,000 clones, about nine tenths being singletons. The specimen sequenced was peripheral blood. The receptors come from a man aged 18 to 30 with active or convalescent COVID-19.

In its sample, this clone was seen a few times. CDR3 loop: CASSLRAGPLNYEQYF. CDR3 coding DNA: TGTGCCAGCAGCCTTCGAGCGGGGCCGCTGAACTACGAGCAGTACTTC. This sequence joins TRBV13 and TRBJ2-7; TRBD2 matches 7 bases. The CDR3 is 16 residues long. CDR1 PRHDT and CDR2 FYEKMQ come from the germline V gene (reference sequence). Germline trimming cut 5 bases from V and 3 bases from J; bases unmatched to any gene: 13.

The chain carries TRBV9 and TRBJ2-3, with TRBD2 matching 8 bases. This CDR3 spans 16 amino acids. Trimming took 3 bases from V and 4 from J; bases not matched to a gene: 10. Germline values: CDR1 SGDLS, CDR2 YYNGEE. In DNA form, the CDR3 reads TGTGCCAGCAGCGCCAGAGCGGGGGCCAAGTCAGATACGCAGTATTTT. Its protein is CASSARAGAKSDTQYF.

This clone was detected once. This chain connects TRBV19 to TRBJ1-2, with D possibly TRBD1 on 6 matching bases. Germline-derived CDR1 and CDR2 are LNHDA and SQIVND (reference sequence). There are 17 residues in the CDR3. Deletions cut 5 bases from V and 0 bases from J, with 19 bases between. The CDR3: CASSRTLDRSSNYGYTF. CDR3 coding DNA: TGTGCCAGTAGTCGTACCTTGGACAGATCCTCTAACTATGGCTACACCTTC.

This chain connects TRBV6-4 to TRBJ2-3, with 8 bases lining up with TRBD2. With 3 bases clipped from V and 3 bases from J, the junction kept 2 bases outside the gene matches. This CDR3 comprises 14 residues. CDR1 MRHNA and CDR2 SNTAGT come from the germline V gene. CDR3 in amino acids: CASSERGDTDTQYF. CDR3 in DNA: TGTGCCAGCAGTGAGCGGGGGGATACAGATACGCAGTATTTT.

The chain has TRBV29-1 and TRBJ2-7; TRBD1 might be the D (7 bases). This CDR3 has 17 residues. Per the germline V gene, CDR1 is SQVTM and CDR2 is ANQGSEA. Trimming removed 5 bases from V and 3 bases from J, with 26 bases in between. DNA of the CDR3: TGCAGCGTTCATAAGGGGGCGCGGGGATTTAGTAGCTACGAGCAGTACTTC. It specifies CSVHKGARGFSSYEQYF.

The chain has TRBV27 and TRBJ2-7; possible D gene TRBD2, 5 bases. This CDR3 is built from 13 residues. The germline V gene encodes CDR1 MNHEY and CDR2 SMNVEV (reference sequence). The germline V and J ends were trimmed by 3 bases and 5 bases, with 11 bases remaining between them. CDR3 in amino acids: CASSFGPGNEQYF. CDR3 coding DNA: TGTGCCAGCAGTTTCGGGCCGGGGAACGAGCAGTACTTC.

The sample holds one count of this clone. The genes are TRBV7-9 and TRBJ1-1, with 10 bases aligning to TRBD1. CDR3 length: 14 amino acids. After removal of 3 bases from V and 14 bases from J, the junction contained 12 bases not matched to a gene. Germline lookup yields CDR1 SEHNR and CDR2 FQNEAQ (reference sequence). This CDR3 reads CASSFGQGGVGGFF. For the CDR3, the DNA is TGTGCCAGCAGCTTCGGACAGGGGGGCGTCGGAGGCTTCTTT.

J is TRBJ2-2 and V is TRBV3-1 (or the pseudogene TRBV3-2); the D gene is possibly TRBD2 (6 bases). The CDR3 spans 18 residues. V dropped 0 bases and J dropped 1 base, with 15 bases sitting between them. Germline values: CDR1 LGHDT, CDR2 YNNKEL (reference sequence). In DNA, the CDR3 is TGTGCCAGCAGCCAAGATGGGTTCGGCGGGGTGAACACCGGGGAGCTGTTTTTT. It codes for CASSQDGFGGVNTGELFF.

The CDR3 DNA is TGTGCCAGCAGCCTTAATGGACACAATGCACGCGCCGAGCAGTACTTC. It encodes CASSLNGHNARAEQYF. The rearrangement uses TRBV7-8 and TRBJ2-7; weak D call: TRBD1 (5 bases). CDR1 and CDR2 (germline): SGHVS, FQNEAQ. Trimming removed 5 bases from V and 6 bases from J, with 23 bases in between. CDR3 length: 16 residues.

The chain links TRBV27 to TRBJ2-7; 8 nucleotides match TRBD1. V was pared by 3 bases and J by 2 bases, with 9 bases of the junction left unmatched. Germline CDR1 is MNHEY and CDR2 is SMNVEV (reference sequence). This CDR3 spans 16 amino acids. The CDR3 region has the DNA TGTGCCAGCAGTTTGATACAGGGGGGCGGCCCCTACGAGCAGTACTTC. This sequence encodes CASSLIQGGGPYEQYF.

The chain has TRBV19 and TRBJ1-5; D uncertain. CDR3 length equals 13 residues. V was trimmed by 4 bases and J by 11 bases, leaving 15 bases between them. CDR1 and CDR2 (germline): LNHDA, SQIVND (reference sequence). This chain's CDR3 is CASSTPPEGAQHF. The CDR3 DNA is TGTGCCAGTAGTACGCCCCCCGAGGGAGCCCAGCATTTT.

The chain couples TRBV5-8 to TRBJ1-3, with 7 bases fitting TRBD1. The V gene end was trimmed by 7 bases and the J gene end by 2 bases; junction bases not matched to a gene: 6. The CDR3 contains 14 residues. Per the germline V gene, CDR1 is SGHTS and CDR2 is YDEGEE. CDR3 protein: CASGNRGAGNTIYF. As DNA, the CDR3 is TGTGCCAGCGGTAACAGGGGTGCTGGAAACACCATATATTTT.

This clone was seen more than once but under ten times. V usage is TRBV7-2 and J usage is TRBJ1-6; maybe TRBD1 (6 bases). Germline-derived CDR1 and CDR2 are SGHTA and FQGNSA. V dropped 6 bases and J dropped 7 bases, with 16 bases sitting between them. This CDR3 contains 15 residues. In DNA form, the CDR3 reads TGTGCCAGCAGACAAGGGCAAACAGGGAATTCACCCCTCCACTTT. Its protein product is CASRQGQTGNSPLHF.

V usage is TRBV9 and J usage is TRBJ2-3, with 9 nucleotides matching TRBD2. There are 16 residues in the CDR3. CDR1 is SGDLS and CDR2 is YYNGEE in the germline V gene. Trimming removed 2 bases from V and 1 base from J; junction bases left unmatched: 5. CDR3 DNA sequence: TGTGCCAGCAGCGTTTGGGCTAGCGGGGGCACAGATACGCAGTATTTT. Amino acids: CASSVWASGGTDTQYF. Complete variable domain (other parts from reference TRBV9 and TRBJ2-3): DSGVTQTPKHLITATGQRVTLRCSPRSGDLSVYWYQQSLDQGLQFLIQYYNGEERAKGNILERFSAQQFPDLHSELNLSSLELGDSALYFCASSVWASGGTDTQYFGPGTRLTVL.

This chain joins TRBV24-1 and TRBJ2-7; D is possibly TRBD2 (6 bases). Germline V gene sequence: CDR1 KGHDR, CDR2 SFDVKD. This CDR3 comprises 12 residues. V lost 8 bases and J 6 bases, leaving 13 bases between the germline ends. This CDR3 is CATKGTFGEQYF. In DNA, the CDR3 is TGTGCCACCAAAGGGACTTTCGGCGAGCAGTACTTC.

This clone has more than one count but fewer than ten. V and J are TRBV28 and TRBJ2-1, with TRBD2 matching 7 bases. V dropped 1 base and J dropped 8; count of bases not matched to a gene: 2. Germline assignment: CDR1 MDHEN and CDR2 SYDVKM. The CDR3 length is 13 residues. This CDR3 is CASSLSGRDEQFF. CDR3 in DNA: TGTGCCAGCAGTTTATCAGGGAGGGATGAGCAGTTCTTC.

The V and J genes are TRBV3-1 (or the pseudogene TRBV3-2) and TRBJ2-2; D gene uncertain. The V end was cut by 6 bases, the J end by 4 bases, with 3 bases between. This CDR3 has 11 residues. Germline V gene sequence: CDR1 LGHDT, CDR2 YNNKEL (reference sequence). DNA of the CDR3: TGTGCCAGCAGTCTCACCGGGGAGCTGTTTTTT. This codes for CASSLTGELFF.

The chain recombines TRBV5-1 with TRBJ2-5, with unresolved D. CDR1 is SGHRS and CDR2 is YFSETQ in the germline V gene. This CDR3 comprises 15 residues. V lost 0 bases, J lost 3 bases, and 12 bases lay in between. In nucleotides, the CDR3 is TGCGCCAGCAGCTTGGCCGCCCCGTCGGAAGAGACCCAGTACTTC. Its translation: CASSLAAPSEETQYF.

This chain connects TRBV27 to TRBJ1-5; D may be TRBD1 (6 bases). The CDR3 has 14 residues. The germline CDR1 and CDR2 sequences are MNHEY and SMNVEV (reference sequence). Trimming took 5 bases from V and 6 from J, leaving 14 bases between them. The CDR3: CASSIDRISQPQHF. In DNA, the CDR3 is TGTGCCAGCAGTATCGACAGGATAAGTCAGCCCCAGCATTTT.

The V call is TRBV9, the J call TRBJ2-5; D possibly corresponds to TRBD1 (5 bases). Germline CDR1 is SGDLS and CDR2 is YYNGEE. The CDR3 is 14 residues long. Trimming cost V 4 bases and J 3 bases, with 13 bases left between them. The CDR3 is CASSPRTSKETQYF. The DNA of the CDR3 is TGTGCCAGCAGCCCAAGGACATCCAAAGAGACCCAGTACTTC.

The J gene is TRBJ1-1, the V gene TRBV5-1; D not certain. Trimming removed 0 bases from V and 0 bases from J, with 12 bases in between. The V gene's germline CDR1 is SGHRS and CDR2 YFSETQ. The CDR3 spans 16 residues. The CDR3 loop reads CASSLAVGSMNTEAFF. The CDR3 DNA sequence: TGCGCCAGCAGCTTGGCCGTAGGGAGCATGAACACTGAAGCTTTCTTT.

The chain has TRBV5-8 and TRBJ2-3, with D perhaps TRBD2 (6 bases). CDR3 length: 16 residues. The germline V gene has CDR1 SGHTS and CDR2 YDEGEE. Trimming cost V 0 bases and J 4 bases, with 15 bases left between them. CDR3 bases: TGTGCCAGCAGCTTGGGCCCGGAGGGTACCTCAGATACGCAGTATTTT. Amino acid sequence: CASSLGPEGTSDTQYF.

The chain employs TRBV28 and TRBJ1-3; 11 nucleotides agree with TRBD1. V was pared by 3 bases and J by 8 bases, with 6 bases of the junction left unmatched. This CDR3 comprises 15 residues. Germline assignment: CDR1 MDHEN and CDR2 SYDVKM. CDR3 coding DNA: TGTGCCAGCAGTTTTGGACAGGGGGCGTATGACACCATATATTTT. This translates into CASSFGQGAYDTIYF.

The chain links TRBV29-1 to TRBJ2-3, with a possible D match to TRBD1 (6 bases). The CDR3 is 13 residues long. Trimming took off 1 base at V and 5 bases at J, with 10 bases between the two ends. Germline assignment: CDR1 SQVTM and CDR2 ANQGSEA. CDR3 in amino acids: CSVEVQGIDTQYF. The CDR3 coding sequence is TGCAGCGTTGAAGTACAGGGTATAGATACGCAGTATTTT.

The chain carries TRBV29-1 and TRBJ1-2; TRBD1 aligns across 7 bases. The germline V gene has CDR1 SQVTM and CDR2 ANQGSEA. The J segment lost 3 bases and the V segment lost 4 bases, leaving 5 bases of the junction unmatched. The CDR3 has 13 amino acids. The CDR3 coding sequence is TGCAGCGTTGTCAGGGGGTCGGACTATGGCTACACCTTC. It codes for CSVVRGSDYGYTF.

CDR3 nucleotide sequence: TGTGCCAGCAGCTTGGCCGTCGGAGGGTATATGGCTGAAGCTTTCTTT. This gives the protein CASSLAVGGYMAEAFF. The chain is built from TRBV5-8 and TRBJ1-1; D remains unclear. CDR1 is SGHTS, CDR2 YDEGEE, per germline. This CDR3 has 16 amino acids. With 0 bases removed from V and 6 bases from J, the gap between germline ends came to 18 bases.

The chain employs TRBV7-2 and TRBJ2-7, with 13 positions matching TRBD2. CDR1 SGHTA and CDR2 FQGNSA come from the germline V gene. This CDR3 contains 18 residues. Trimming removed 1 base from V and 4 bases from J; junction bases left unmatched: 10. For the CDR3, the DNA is TGTGCCAGCAGCTTAGGCCCGACTAGCGGGGGGCCCCGATACGAGCAGTACTTC. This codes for CASSLGPTSGGPRYEQYF.

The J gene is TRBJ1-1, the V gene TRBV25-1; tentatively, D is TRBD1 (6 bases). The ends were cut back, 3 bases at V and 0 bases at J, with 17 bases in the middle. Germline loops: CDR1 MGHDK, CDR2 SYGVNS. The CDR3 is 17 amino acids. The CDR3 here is CASSDPTGYRVNTEAFF. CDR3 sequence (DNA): TGTGCCAGCAGTGACCCTACAGGGTATAGGGTGAACACTGAAGCTTTCTTT.

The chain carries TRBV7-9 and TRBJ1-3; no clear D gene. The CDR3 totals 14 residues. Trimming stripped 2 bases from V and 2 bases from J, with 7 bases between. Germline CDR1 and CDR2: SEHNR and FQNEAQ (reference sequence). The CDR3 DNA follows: TGTGCCAGCAGCTTATTCGGGGCTGGAAACACCATATATTTT. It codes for CASSLFGAGNTIYF.

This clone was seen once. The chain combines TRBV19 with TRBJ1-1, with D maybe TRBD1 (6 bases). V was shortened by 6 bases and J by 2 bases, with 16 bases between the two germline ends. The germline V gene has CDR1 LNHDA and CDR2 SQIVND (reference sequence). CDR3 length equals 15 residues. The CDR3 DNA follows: TGTGCCAGTAGCGTACTTACACAGGGAAACACTGAAGCTTTCTTT. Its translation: CASSVLTQGNTEAFF.

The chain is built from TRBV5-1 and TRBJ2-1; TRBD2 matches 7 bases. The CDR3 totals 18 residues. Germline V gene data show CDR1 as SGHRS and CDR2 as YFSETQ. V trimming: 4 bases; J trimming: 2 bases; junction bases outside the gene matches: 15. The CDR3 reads CASSRRTSAHPPYNEQFF. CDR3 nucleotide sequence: TGCGCCAGCAGCCGCCGGACTAGTGCCCATCCACCCTACAATGAGCAGTTCTTC.

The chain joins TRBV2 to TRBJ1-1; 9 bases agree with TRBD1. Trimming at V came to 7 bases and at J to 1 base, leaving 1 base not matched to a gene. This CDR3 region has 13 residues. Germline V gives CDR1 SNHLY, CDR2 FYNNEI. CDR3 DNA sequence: TGTGCCAGCACGGGACAGGGGAACACTGAAGCTTTCTTT. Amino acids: CASTGQGNTEAFF.